This is a list of T cell receptor beta chains from one sample in a study of control samples from healthy donors and cancer patients. Sequencing was performed with immunoSEQ multiplex PCR; in TCRdb, only in-frame clones are kept and a portion is missing. This table holds around 23,000 clones, 85% to 90% found once. The sample comprised PBMCs. The receptors originated from a man aged 60 to 69 with head and neck cancer. Both conserved end residues are part of each CDR3. A D gene is named only where the DNA matches it firmly. Where a row states a size, it is once, few, many or the class of an expanded clone; other rows omit it.

TRBJ1-2,-,-,TRBV11-2,TGTGCCAGCAGCTTAGGGCCGGGGAACTATGGCTACACCTTC,CASSLGPGNYGYTF
TRBJ2-1,-,-,TRBV29-1,TGCAGCGTTGATCGACCTTCTGGCTACAATGAGCAGTTCTTC,CSVDRPSGYNEQFF
TRBJ2-1,-,TRBD1,TRBV10-3,TGTGCCATCAGTGAATCTCAGGACAGGGAGCAGTTCTTC,CAISESQDREQFF
TRBJ2-2,-,TRBD2,TRBV5-8,TGTGCCAGCAGCTTTACGACTAGCGGGGGTCCCGGGGAGCTGTTTTTT,CASSFTTSGGPGELFF
TRBJ2-5,-,-,TRBV6-5,TGTGCCAGCGGGGCCCTAGCGAGGGGGGAAGAGACCCAGTACTTC,CASGALARGEETQYF
TRBJ1-2,once,-,TRBV28,TGTGCCAGCAGTCCCGGACACTTGAGCTATGGCTACACCTTC,CASSPGHLSYGYTF
TRBJ1-3,-,-,TRBV2,TGTGCCAGCAGTGAGATGGAGGGGCACTCTGGAAACACCATATATTTT,CASSEMEGHSGNTIYF
TRBJ2-2,-,-,TRBV18,TGTGCCAGCTCACCGGGACCCCCCCCGGGCGGGGAGCTGTTTTTT,CASSPGPPPGGELFF
TRBJ1-2,-,-,TRBV19,TGTGCCAGTACTGACCGTAACTATGGCTACACCTTC,CASTDRNYGYTF
TRBJ1-3,-,-,TRBV3-1/TRBV3-2,TGTGCCAGCAGCCAAGTGGGGGGAAACACCATATATTTT,CASSQVGGNTIYF
TRBJ2-6,-,-,TRBV6-2/TRBV6-3,TGTGCCAGCAGTACCATCTCTGGGGCCAACGTCCTGACTTTC,CASSTISGANVLTF
TRBJ1-1,-,-,TRBV4-1,TGCGCCAGCAGCCAAGAGACAGCTTACACTGAAGCTTTCTTT,CASSQETAYTEAFF
TRBJ2-1,-,TRBD2,TRBV2,TGTGCCAGCAGAGCTCTAGCGGGAGGGGGAAATGAGCAGTTCTTC,CASRALAGGGNEQFF
TRBJ2-3,-,-,TRBV27,TGTGCCAGCAGTTTAAAAAAACCCCATGGGGGGAAGGTCAAAGTTACGCAGTATTTT,CASSLKKPHGGKVKVTQYF
TRBJ2-6,-,TRBD2,TRBV10-3,TGTGCCATCGGAGCGGGAGGATCCCCCGGGGCCAACGTCCTGACTTTC,CAIGAGGSPGANVLTF
TRBJ2-2,-,-,TRBV19,TGTGCCAGTGACCGATACCCGAACCAGGTGACCGGGGAGCTGTTTTTT,CASDRYPNQVTGELFF
TRBJ2-1,-,-,TRBV9,TGTGCCAGCAGCCCCCGGTTAGCGGCTAGCTCCTACAATGAGCAGTTCTTC,CASSPRLAASSYNEQFF
TRBJ1-5,-,-,TRBV7-8,TGTGCCAGCAGCCGGGGGCAGGGTTATCAGCCCCAGCATTTT,CASSRGQGYQPQHF
TRBJ1-1,-,-,TRBV5-1,TGCGCCAGCAGCTTGGGCCCAACAACAGGGTTCACTGAAGCTTTCTTT,CASSLGPTTGFTEAFF
TRBJ1-1,-,-,TRBV29-1,TGCAGCGTTGAAGGGATGGGCCAGAACACTGAAGCTTTCTTT,CSVEGMGQNTEAFF
TRBJ2-3,-,-,TRBV6-6,TGTGCCAGCAGTGGGAAGAGCACAGATACGCAGTATTTT,CASSGKSTDTQYF
TRBJ1-1,-,-,TRBV19,TGTGCCAGTAGGGGCGGGAGAGGGTGGACTGAAGCTTTCTTT,CASRGGRGWTEAFF
TRBJ2-1,few,-,TRBV21-1,TGTGCCAGCAGCAGATTAGCGGGCCCTGCCTACAATGAGCAGTTCTTC,CASSRLAGPAYNEQFF
TRBJ1-4,-,-,TRBV6-5,TGTGCCAGCGTGGACCCGAATAGGGGTAATGAAAAACTGTTTTTT,CASVDPNRGNEKLFF
TRBJ1-2,-,TRBD1,TRBV4-1,TGCGCCAGCAGCCATTTTGTCCGGGACAGGGGAAAGGACTATGGCTACACCTTC,CASSHFVRDRGKDYGYTF
TRBJ1-6,-,-,TRBV19,TGTGCCAGTAGCACAGGCCTCCATAATTCACCCCTCCACTTT,CASSTGLHNSPLHF
TRBJ2-7,once,TRBD2,TRBV3-1/TRBV3-2,TGTGCCAGCAGCCCAACTAGCGGACCGGGGGCTGAGCAGTACTTC,CASSPTSGPGAEQYF
TRBJ1-5,-,-,TRBV7-9,TGTGCCAGCAGCTTTCAGGGGAATCAGCCCCAGCATTTT,CASSFQGNQPQHF
TRBJ1-3,-,-,TRBV10-3,TGTGCCATCAGTGATGGGGGCCTCTCTGGAAACACCATATATTTT,CAISDGGLSGNTIYF
TRBJ2-3,few,TRBD1,TRBV5-4,TGTGCCAGCAGCTTGGGACAGGGGGCAGGAGTTGTCACAGATACGCAGTATTTT,CASSLGQGAGVVTDTQYF
TRBJ1-5,-,-,TRBV2,TGTGCCAGCAGACAGGATAGCAATCAGCCCCAGCATTTT,CASRQDSNQPQHF
TRBJ2-1,-,TRBD2,TRBV5-4,TGTGCCAGCAGCGCCGGACTAGCGGGAGGAGGGAATGAGCAGTTCTTC,CASSAGLAGGGNEQFF
TRBJ2-2,-,-,TRBV5-1,TGCGCCAGCAGCTTGGAGAACCCGAACACCGGGGAGCTGTTTTTT,CASSLENPNTGELFF
TRBJ2-1,few,-,TRBV30,TGTGCCTGGAGTGGTCAGGGAGGGGGTCTCAATGAGCAGTTCTTC,CAWSGQGGGLNEQFF
TRBJ2-1,-,-,TRBV6-6,TGTGCCACCTGTGAGGCGGGAAACTTTGAGCAGTTCTTC,CATCEAGNFEQFF
TRBJ1-1,few,-,TRBV5-1,TGCGCCAGCAGTTCCCAGGCAAACACTGAAGCTTTCTTT,CASSSQANTEAFF
TRBJ1-3,-,TRBD1,TRBV11-2,TGTGCCAGCGGGGACAGGGCCCAAGGAAACACCATATATTTT,CASGDRAQGNTIYF
TRBJ1-1,-,-,TRBV9,TGTGCCAGCAGCGTAGAAGGGGAGGGGTTGAACACTGAAGCTTTCTTT,CASSVEGEGLNTEAFF
TRBJ1-3,-,-,TRBV13,TGTGCCAGCAGCTTAAGTAGCTCTGGAAACACCATATATTTT,CASSLSSSGNTIYF
TRBJ1-2,-,TRBD1,TRBV28,TGTGCCAGCAGTTCCCCCCCCACTGACAGGGATGGCTACACCTTC,CASSSPPTDRDGYTF
TRBJ2-2,-,-,TRBV6-2/TRBV6-3,TGTGCCAGCAGTAACCCTTACACCGGGGAGCTGTTTTTT,CASSNPYTGELFF
TRBJ2-3,-,-,TRBV7-2,TGTGCCAGCAGCTTCGGGGCTAGCACAGATACGCAGTATTTT,CASSFGASTDTQYF
TRBJ1-5,-,TRBD1,TRBV3-1/TRBV3-2,TGTGCCAGCAGTATCTCGGCCGGACAGGGAAATCAGCCCCAGCATTTT,CASSISAGQGNQPQHF
TRBJ2-3,-,TRBD2,TRBV19,TGTGCCAGTAGTAGAACCGCTCCGGGACTAGCGGGAGTGGCAGATACGCAGTATTTT,CASSRTAPGLAGVADTQYF
TRBJ1-1,few,-,TRBV29-1,TGCAGCGTCCCCCAAGGCACAGGGTGGGACACTGAAGCTTTCTTT,CSVPQGTGWDTEAFF
TRBJ1-1,-,-,TRBV3-1/TRBV3-2,TGTGCCAGCAGCCAACGTCCGAACACTGAAGCTTTCTTT,CASSQRPNTEAFF
TRBJ1-4,-,TRBD1,TRBV4-1,TGCGCCAGCAGCCAAGACTTTAAGTCGACAGGGGGCGTTAACGAAAAACTGTTTTTT,CASSQDFKSTGGVNEKLFF
TRBJ2-4,once,TRBD1,TRBV28,TGTGCCAGCAGTGGACAGGGGGCACCCAAAAACATTCAGTACTTC,CASSGQGAPKNIQYF
TRBJ2-3,-,TRBD2,TRBV19,TGTGCCAGTACCGTAGCGGGAGGGTCTTTAGGAGATACGCAGTATTTT,CASTVAGGSLGDTQYF
TRBJ1-4,once,-,TRBV30,TGTGCCTGGAAATCACCCGGTCAAGGACTGTTTTTT,CAWKSPGQGLFF
TRBJ1-5,once,-,TRBV5-5,TGTGCCAGCAGCGCCTTGGTAGGGGGGTCGAGCAATCAGCCCCAGCATTTT,CASSALVGGSSNQPQHF
TRBJ2-2,-,-,TRBV2,TGTGCCAGCGGCCGGGATTTTGCCGGGGAGCTGTTTTTT,CASGRDFAGELFF
TRBJ1-2,-,-,TRBV19,TGTGCCAGTGAAACCTCAACAGGGATCGGTGGCTACACCTTC,CASETSTGIGGYTF